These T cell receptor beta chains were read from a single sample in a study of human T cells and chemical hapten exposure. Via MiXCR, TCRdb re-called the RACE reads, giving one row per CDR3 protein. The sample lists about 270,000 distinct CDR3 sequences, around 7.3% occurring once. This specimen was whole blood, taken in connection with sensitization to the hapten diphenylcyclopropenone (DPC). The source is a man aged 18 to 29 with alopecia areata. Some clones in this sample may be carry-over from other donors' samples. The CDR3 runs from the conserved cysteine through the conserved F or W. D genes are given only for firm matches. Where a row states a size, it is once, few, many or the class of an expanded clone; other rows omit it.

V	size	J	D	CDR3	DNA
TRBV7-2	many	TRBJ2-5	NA	CASSSTYPQETQYF	TGTGCCAGCAGCTCTACTTACCCTCAAGAGACCCAGTACTTC
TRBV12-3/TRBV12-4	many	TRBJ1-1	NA	CASSPPSRKAFF	TGTGCCAGCAGCCCCCCGAGTCGGAAAGCTTTCTTT
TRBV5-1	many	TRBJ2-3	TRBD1	CASSRDRGLWDTQYF	TGCGCCAGCAGTCGGGACAGGGGTTTGTGGGATACGCAGTATTTT
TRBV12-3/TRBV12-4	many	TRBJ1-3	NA	CASSHRVGNTIYF	TGTGCCAGCAGCCACAGGGTCGGAAACACCATATATTTT
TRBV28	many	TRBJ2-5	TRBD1	CASLLNRQGSGTQYF	TGTGCCAGTCTCCTGAACAGACAGGGGTCCGGGACCCAGTACTTC
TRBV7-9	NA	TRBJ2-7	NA	CASSPLRLGGYEQYF	TGTGCCAGCAGCCCCCTGAGGTTGGGGGGCTATGAGCAGTACTTC
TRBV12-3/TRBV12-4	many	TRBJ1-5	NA	CASSLEQGFNQPQHF	TGTGCCAGCAGTTTAGAACAGGGATTCAATCAGCCCCAGCATTTT
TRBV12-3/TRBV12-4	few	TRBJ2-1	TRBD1	CASSLYQGVTQFF	TGTGCCAGCAGTCTTTATCAGGGGGTTACTCAGTTCTTC
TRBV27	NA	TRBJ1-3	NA	CASSPSGASGNTIYF	TGTGCCAGCAGCCCGTCAGGGGCTTCTGGAAACACCATATATTTT
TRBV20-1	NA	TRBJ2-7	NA	CSASGSTFLYEQYF	TGCAGTGCTAGTGGATCGACTTTCCTCTACGAGCAGTACTTC
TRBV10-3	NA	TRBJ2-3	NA	CAINEEEGRTDTQYF	TGTGCCATCAATGAGGAGGAGGGCCGCACAGATACGCAGTATTTT
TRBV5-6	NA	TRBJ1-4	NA	CASSLDRVRGVSARFF	TGTGCCAGCAGCTTGGATAGGGTCAGAGGGGTTTCGGCTCGGTTTTTT
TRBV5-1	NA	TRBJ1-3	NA	CASSKGHQRYSGNTIYF	TGCGCCAGCAGCAAGGGACACCAACGATACTCTGGAAACACCATATATTTT
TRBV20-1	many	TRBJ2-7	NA	CSASSPGAIYEQYF	TGCAGTGCTAGCTCCCCGGGGGCAATCTACGAGCAGTACTTC
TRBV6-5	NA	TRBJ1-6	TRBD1	CASSYEYRGNSPLHF	TGTGCCAGCAGTTACGAGTACAGGGGAAATTCACCCCTCCACTTT
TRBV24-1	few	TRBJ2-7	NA	CATSDGDNSYEQYF	TGTGCCACCAGTGATGGGGACAACTCCTACGAGCAGTACTTC
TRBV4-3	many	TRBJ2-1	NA	CASSKRQGGNNEQFF	TGCGCCAGCAGCAAGAGACAGGGAGGTAACAATGAGCAGTTCTTC
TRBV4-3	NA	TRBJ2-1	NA	CASSQSTEQFF	TGCGCCAGCAGCCAATCTACTGAGCAGTTCTTC
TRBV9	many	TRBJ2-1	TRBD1	CASSETGGNLFF	TGTGCCAGCAGCGAAACAGGGGGTAATCTGTTCTTC
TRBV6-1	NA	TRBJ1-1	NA	CASRHPFRGTEAFF	TGTGCCAGCAGGCATCCCTTCAGGGGTACTGAAGCTTTCTTT
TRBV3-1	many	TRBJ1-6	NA	CASSQSGGTLNSPLHF	TGTGCCAGCAGCCAATCCGGCGGGACACTTAATTCACCCCTCCACTTT
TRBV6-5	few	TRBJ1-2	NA	CASSSDRSGYTF	TGTGCCAGCAGTTCGGACAGAAGTGGCTACACCTTC
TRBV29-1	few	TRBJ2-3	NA	CSVEEMAADTQYF	TGCAGCGTTGAGGAAATGGCGGCAGATACGCAGTATTTT